The following is a TCR beta chain sequence with its context. Sample donors were healthy Caucasian individuals that came from Russia, aged about 6 to 100. The data were obtained in a study of blood T cells in healthy people across ages. It was with a sample-barcoded 5' primer and a J-beta primer mix that a second PCR of about 7 to 12 cycles was run. Each CDR3 protein gets one entry after TCRdb re-called the 5' RACE reads with MiXCR. The top ten clones hold about 10% of a sample with fewer than 2,000,000 distinct CDR3 sequences, almost 35% of them seen once. This CDR3 is 12 amino acids long. Germline V gene lookup returns CDR1 MDHEN and CDR2 SYDVKM. Trimming left V 5 bases short and J 8 bases short, with 9 bases between.

The sequence was collected from a woman aged 30 to 39 in good health. The specimen was blood. V gene TRBV28 combines with J gene TRBJ1-4; D call uncertain. In nucleotides, the CDR3 is TGTGCCAGCAGTGGGCAACTAGAAAAACTGTTTTTT. It encodes CASSGQLEKLFF.